The entry below gives a single T cell receptor beta chain sequence along with its context. These data belong to a study of blood T cells in healthy people across ages. CDR1 KGHSH and CDR2 LQKENI come from the germline V gene. This CDR3 spans 16 amino acids. V was cut by 2 bases and J by 2 bases, with 12 bases left in between. Primers used in a second PCR of roughly 6 to 12 cycles were a sample-barcoded 5' primer and a J-beta primer mix. Every cDNA was tagged by a template-switch adaptor with 12 random nucleotides. There were at least 3 million CDR3-containing paired-end reads obtained from each sample. TCRdb redid the calling of the 5' RACE reads with MiXCR, one entry per CDR3 protein. The table lists about 640,000 distinct CDR3 sequences, approximately 50% of them singletons.

The sequenced material came from blood. The receptor was isolated from a man aged 55 to 70 in good health. The rearrangement links TRBV18 to TRBJ2-2; the D gene could be TRBD1 or TRBD2 (5 bases each). The CDR3: CASSPGGIPNTGELFF. The CDR3 DNA reads as TGTGCCAGCTCACCAGGGGGAATTCCCAACACCGGGGAGCTGTTTTTT.